The T cell receptor beta chain under discussion was sequenced for a study of Graves' ophthalmopathy and Graves' hyperthyroidism. Germline CDR1 MNHEY, CDR2 SVGEGT. V lost 0 bases and J 9 bases, leaving 12 bases between the germline ends. The length of the CDR3 is 14 residues. This clonotype was seen a few times. Researchers took RNA transcripts and amplified TCR beta CDR3 regions from them. RT-PCR in the first round used HTBI primers; a second-round multiplex PCR followed. Via MiXCR, TCRdb re-called the multiplex PCR reads, giving one row per CDR3 protein. Of hundreds of thousands of distinct CDR3 sequences detected, about 20% appear once; the ten largest clones hold roughly 6.9%.

The TCR originated in a woman aged 18-29 years with stable Graves' hyperthyroidism. Some clones in this sample may be carry-over from other donors' samples. V usage is TRBV6-2 or TRBV6-3 and J usage is TRBJ1-3; D is ambiguous. Sequencing input: peripheral blood. CDR3 nucleotide sequence: TGTGCCAGCAGTTACTCCGGCCGCCTGGTCACCATATATTTT. Translated: CASSYSGRLVTIYF.